This T cell receptor (beta chain) is from a study of T cells after somatic rescue of genetic block (dated by TCRdb to the early 2020s). Regarding the complete study: What the study looked at was long-term robustness, specifically in a T-cell system that came about through somatic rescue of a genetic block in T-cell development.

Inclusive of the bounding cysteine and phenylalanine, the CDR3 is 16 residues long. Of the read, only the CDR3 DNA is kept; its 48 bases are in frame from base 1. V and J lose 1 base and 3 bases, and a span of 14 bases separates them. Looking up the germline V gene yields CDR1 SGHDN and CDR2 FVKESK. Libraries were built with the immunoSEQ multiplex PCR assay. Here the immuneACCESS table is served through TCRdb, limited to in-frame sequences with V and J called. Missing clones are a known gap in these copies; in checked studies unresolved V genes cover under half, and the rest lacks a known reason. The sample table lists about 12,000 clones, over 60% of them with a count of one. Clones ranked in the top ten supply roughly 19% of the sample. Regarding this clone: Its recognized antigen is unknown. There are no base qualities to consult, and no much larger clone falls within one base.

The TCR sequence derives from a boy under 18. The sample comprised peripheral blood mononuclear cells (PBMCs). The rearrangement joined TRBV14 to TRBJ2-3, with TRBD2 tentatively as D gene (6 bases match). The CDR3 amino acid sequence is: CASSQVVGGGTDTQYF. The DNA reads TGTGCCAGCAGCCAAGTAGTCGGGGGAGGAACAGATACGCAGTATTTT.